This entry features one TCR beta chain sequence. The data were taken from a study of blood T cell repertoires in COVID-19. Study context: In each case, the material was cDNA or gDNA derived from T cells, B-cell-depleted T cells, or PBMCs.

In the authors' methods: Amplified reference gene primers provided the basis for estimating nucleated cell counts. Here immunoSEQ multiplex PCR was the method, and the copy in TCRdb shows in-frame clones only, minus some. That table is the source of V, J and clone size, and D and trimming were worked out from the DNA. The repertoire holds over 150,000 clones, with about 83% as singletons. CDR1 and CDR2 from the germline V gene are SGHRS and YFSETQ. V was pared by 3 bases and J by 3 bases, with 13 bases between. This CDR3 is built from 14 residues. The receptor was derived from a young woman who had recovered from COVID-19. The chain carries TRBV5-1 and TRBJ2-7, with D possibly TRBD1 on 5 matching bases. Sequencing used peripheral blood. The CDR3 bases are TGCGCCAGCAGCTCTCTGACAGCAAGCTACGAGCAGTACTTC. Its translation: CASSSLTASYEQYF.